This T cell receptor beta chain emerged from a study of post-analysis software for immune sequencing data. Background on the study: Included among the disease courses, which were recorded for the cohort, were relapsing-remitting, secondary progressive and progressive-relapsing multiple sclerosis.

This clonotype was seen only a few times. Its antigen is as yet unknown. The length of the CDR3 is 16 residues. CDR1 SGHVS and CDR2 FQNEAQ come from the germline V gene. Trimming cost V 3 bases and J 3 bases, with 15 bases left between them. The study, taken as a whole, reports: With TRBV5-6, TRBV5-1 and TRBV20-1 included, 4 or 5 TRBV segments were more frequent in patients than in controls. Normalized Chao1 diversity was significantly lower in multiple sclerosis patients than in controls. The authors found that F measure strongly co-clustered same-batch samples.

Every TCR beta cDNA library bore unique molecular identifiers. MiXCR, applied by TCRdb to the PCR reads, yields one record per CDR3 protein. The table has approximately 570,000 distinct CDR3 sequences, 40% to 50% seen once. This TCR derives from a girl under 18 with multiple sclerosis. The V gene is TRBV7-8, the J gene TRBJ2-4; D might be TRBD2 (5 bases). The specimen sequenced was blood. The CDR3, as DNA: TGTGCCAGCAGCTTTTACGCCGGGATTCACAAAAACATTCAGTACTTC. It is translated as CASSFYAGIHKNIQYF.